This T cell receptor beta chain came from a study of OX40 agonist ivuxolimab in advanced cancers. Some background on the complete study: Ivuxolimab was a fully human IgG2 agonistic monoclonal antibody targeting the costimulatory receptor OX40 (CD134). The dose-escalation cohort was roughly 87% male with a mean age of around 64 years, ranging from 23 to 79. The monotherapy dose-escalation portion (N of about 50 patients) of the phase I ivuxolimab trial is reported in the paper. Intravenous ivuxolimab was administered to patients every 2 weeks at six dose levels: 0.01, 0.1, 0.3, 1.5, 3 and 10 mg/kg. Peripheral TCRbeta sequencing aimed to test whether ivuxolimab altered TCR sequence diversity and caused clonal T-cell expansion. Three dose-escalation patients achieved partial responses, one with hepatocellular carcinoma and two with cutaneous melanoma. Prior anti-PD-1, anti-PD-L1 or anti-CTLA-4 therapy was permitted, and about two fifths of dose-escalation patients had received checkpoint inhibitors. Of the 50 or so patients in dose escalation, about 20 had hepatocellular carcinoma, about 15 had melanoma, 9 had renal cell carcinoma and 9 had head and neck cancer.

Genomic DNA was extracted from sorted cells for sequencing of the TCRbeta CDR3 region. TCRbeta CDR3 regions were sequenced using the immunoSEQ Assay. TCRdb mirrors the immuneACCESS table, restricted to in-frame sequences. Some clones are absent from its copies; in checked studies, under half trace to an unresolved V gene, and the reason for the others is unknown. Counted in this sample were about 68,000 clones; roughly 84% of them appeared once. Around 1.5% of the sample is taken by the ten largest. Remarks on this clone: Which antigen it targets is not known. The sample holds no much larger clone one base away, and base qualities are not on file.

General study outcomes and caveats: In the 0.1-3.0 mg/kg groups, partial responders had among the lowest normalized peripheral clonal expansion, particularly in CD8+ T cells. The antigen specificity of the clonally expanded peripheral T cells was not determined. At doses of 0.1 to 3.0 mg/kg, clonal expansion of both CD4+ and CD8+ T cells in blood was seen between baseline and week 6. Low levels of normalized T-cell clonal expansion were also seen in some nonresponding patients. After ivuxolimab, CD8+ T cells had more expanded clones than CD4+ T cells on average.

Clipping removes 1 base from V and 4 bases from J, with 11 as the unmatched junction base count. The CDR3 holds 17 amino acids from the cysteine to the phenylalanine. CDR3 DNA only is kept here, 51 bases in frame from base 1. CDR1 and CDR2 (SGHDN, FVKESK) derive from the germline V gene. Patients with a history of autoimmune disease or receiving systemic immunosuppression were excluded from the trial. Peripheral blood for TCR sequencing was collected from all dose cohorts at baseline, on cycle 4 day 1, and on cycle 7 day 1. Samples came from an open-label, multicenter, first-in-human phase I dose-escalation trial of ivuxolimab. Adults with locally advanced or metastatic melanoma, renal cell, hepatocellular, or head and neck squamous cell carcinoma were enrolled in the trial. Before TCR sequencing, CD4+ T cells and CD8+ T cells from peripheral blood were sorted into separate populations.

In this chain, TRBV14 is recombined with TRBJ2-3; TRBD2 agrees with 7 junctional bases. Material: CD4+ or CD8+ T cells sorted from blood, obtained in a trial of the OX40 agonist ivuxolimab. The receptor's source is an adult with an advanced solid tumor such as melanoma, head and neck, liver or kidney cancer. For the CDR3, the sequence is CASSQALVGGRADTQYF. Read as DNA, the sequence is TGTGCCAGCAGCCAAGCGCTCGTGGGAGGGAGGGCAGATACGCAGTATTTT. With the rest looked up from the reference TRBV14 and TRBJ2-3 genes rather than sequenced, the full variable domain is EAGVTQFPSHSVIEKGQTVTLRCDPISGHDNLYWYRRVMGKEIKFLLHFVKESKQDESGMPNNRFLAERTGGTYSTLKVQPAELEDSGVYFCASSQALVGGRADTQYFGPGTRLTVL.